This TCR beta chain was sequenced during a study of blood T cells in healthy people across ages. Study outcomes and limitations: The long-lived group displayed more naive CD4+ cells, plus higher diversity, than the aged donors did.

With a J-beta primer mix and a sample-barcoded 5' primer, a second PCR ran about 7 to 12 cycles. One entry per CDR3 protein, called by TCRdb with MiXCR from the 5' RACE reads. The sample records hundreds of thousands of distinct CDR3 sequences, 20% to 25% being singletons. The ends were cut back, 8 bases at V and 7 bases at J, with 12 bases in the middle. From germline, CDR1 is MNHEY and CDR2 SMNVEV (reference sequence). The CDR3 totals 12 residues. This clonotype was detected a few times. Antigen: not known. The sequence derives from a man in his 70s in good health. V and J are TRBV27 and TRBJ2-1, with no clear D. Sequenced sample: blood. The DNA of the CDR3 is TGTGCCAGCGAAGGAAGGGCAAATGAGCAGTTCTTC. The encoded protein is CASEGRANEQFF.